The 11 T cell receptor beta chains presented below share a single source sample, sequenced in a study of cytomegalovirus exposure and HLA in healthy donors. Both 60 Vbeta primers and 13 Jbeta primers went into the PCR. The method was immunoSEQ multiplex PCR; TCRdb's version includes in-frame clones alone and lacks a portion of them. The repertoire holds some 170,000 clones, roughly 77% seen once, with around 4.6% in the top ten. The sequenced sample was PBMCs. The source is a man younger than 35 in good health and CMV-seropositive.

This clone was observed a handful of times. The chain uses TRBV7-9 and TRBJ2-5; no clear D gene. Germline V gives CDR1 SEHNR, CDR2 FQNEAQ (reference sequence). Trimming removed 4 bases at V and 2 bases at J, with 11 bases between. The CDR3 spans 14 residues. Here the CDR3 reads CASSSRLKQETQYF. CDR3 nucleotides: TGTGCCAGCAGCTCCAGACTCAAACAAGAGACCCAGTACTTC.

This clone turned up a few times. The V gene is TRBV29-1, the J gene TRBJ2-1; the match to TRBD2 covers 10 bases. Per the germline V gene, CDR1 is SQVTM and CDR2 is ANQGSEA. There are 13 residues in the CDR3. The V segment lost 3 bases and the J segment 15 bases; nucleotides outside the gene matches: 11. The CDR3 nucleotides are TGCAGCGTTGAGGAGACTAGCGGGCCACCGCTGTTCTTC. It encodes CSVEETSGPPLFF.

The genes are TRBV30 and TRBJ2-1, with D uncertain. The CDR3 covers 11 residues. The germline V gene has CDR1 GTSNPN and CDR2 SVGIG (reference sequence). Trimming left V 3 bases short and J 6 bases short, with 6 bases between. CDR3 bases: TGTGCCTGGAGGCAGGTCAATGAGCAGTTCTTC. This codes for CAWRQVNEQFF.

This clone was detected a few times. This chain links TRBV9 with TRBJ2-1; 10 nucleotides align to TRBD2. The CDR3 runs 14 residues. V gave up 3 bases and J gave up 7 bases; unmatched junction bases: 4. CDR1 and CDR2 (germline): SGDLS, YYNGEE. DNA of the CDR3: TGTGCCAGCAGCGAAAGCGGGGGGGCGAATGAGCAGTTCTTC. Translation: CASSESGGANEQFF.

This clone was recorded once. The chain recombines TRBV29-1 with TRBJ1-2; no clear D gene. The V end lost 4 bases, the J end lost 6 bases, and 9 bases lay between the germline ends. Germline CDR1 is SQVTM and CDR2 is ANQGSEA. The CDR3 extends over 11 amino acids. The CDR3 region has the DNA TGCAGCGTTGTGGAGGGAGATGGCTACACCTTC. Translating it yields CSVVEGDGYTF.

This clone appeared a few times. The chain has TRBV5-8 and TRBJ2-2; TRBD1 matches at 11 bases. CDR3 length equals 16 residues. V lost 2 bases, J lost 3 bases, and 3 bases stayed unmatched. CDR1 SGHTS and CDR2 YDEGEE come from the germline V gene. The CDR3 loop is CASSLGQGADTGELFF. The DNA for the CDR3 is TGTGCCAGCAGCTTAGGACAGGGGGCAGACACCGGGGAGCTGTTTTTT.

The rearrangement joins TRBV27 to TRBJ2-1, with 11 bases lining up with TRBD2. Germline values: CDR1 MNHEY, CDR2 SMNVEV (reference sequence). Trimming removed 3 bases from V and 5 bases from J; junction bases left unmatched: 12. The CDR3 totals 18 residues. The CDR3 DNA reads as TGTGCCAGCAGTTTCGGGGTAGCGGGAGGGCCGAGGGACAATGAGCAGTTCTTC. Protein product: CASSFGVAGGPRDNEQFF.

The chain joins TRBV5-1 to TRBJ1-5; the D gene is possibly TRBD1 (6 bases). This CDR3 is 15 amino acids long. Looked up from germline, CDR1 is SGHRS and CDR2 is YFSETQ. V was clipped by 7 bases and J by 4 bases, with 18 bases between them. DNA of the CDR3: TGCGCCAGCCGGGAGGGGGGGAATGGGAATCAGCCCCAGCATTTT. Translated, it gives CASREGGNGNQPQHF.

The chain is built from TRBV6-5 and TRBJ2-1; D may be TRBD2 (6 bases). The ends were cut back, 4 bases at V and 4 bases at J, with 11 bases in the middle. Germline V CDR1 and CDR2: MNHEY, SVGAGI. The CDR3 spans 14 residues. The chain's CDR3 is CASSSTRGYNEQFF. The CDR3, as DNA: TGTGCCAGCAGTTCGACGCGGGGTTACAATGAGCAGTTCTTC.

This clone was detected only a few times. This chain uses TRBV19 with TRBJ1-5, with TRBD1 identical over 7 bases. The CDR3 is 15 residues long. V was pared by 10 bases and J by 4 bases, with 13 bases of the junction left unmatched. Germline CDR1 is LNHDA and CDR2 is SQIVND (reference sequence). The CDR3 reads CATQGQRMGNQPQHF. CDR3 DNA: TGTGCCACCCAGGGACAGCGGATGGGGAATCAGCCCCAGCATTTT.

There are a few counts of this clone. V and J are TRBV28 and TRBJ1-2, with a weak D call TRBD1 (5 bases). Germline CDR1 is MDHEN and CDR2 is SYDVKM. Trimming removed 8 bases from V and 6 bases from J, with 13 bases in between. The CDR3 has 12 amino acids. The CDR3 region is CASLGTLHGYTF. CDR3 sequence (DNA): TGTGCCAGCCTCGGGACTCTTCATGGCTACACCTTC.